The 32 T cell receptor beta chains listed next were all sequenced from one sample in a study of blood T cell repertoires in COVID-19. The data were produced by immunoSEQ multiplex PCR, yet TCRdb's version contains in-frame clones alone and is incomplete. Counted here are 350,000 to 400,000 clones, about 90% occurring once; the ten biggest clones make up 3%. Material for sequencing was PBMCs or T cells enriched from blood (not recorded which). The source is a young woman who had recovered from COVID-19.

The rearrangement uses TRBV28 and TRBJ1-3; D perhaps matches TRBD1 (6 bases). The CDR3 extends over 14 amino acids. Germline V gives CDR1 MDHEN, CDR2 SYDVKM. The V and J ends lost 5 bases and 4 bases respectively, with 12 bases between them. The chain's CDR3 is CASSGGGTGNTIYF. The CDR3 nucleotides are TGTGCCAGCAGTGGGGGGGGGACAGGAAACACCATATATTTT.

The V and J genes are TRBV6-1 and TRBJ2-7, with 10 nucleotides matching TRBD2. This CDR3 contains 15 residues. Germline V gene lookup returns CDR1 MNHNS and CDR2 SASEGT. V lost 3 bases and J lost 3; bases outside the gene matches: 5. The CDR3 is CASSDLSSGGYEQYF. The DNA of the CDR3 is TGTGCCAGCAGTGATTTGTCTAGCGGGGGCTACGAGCAGTACTTC.

The chain links TRBV12-3 or TRBV12-4 to TRBJ1-1, with D uncertain. Trimming left V 6 bases short and J 4 bases short, with 9 bases between. The CDR3 covers 12 residues. CDR3 bases: TGTGCCAGCAGCCCAACTATCACTGAAGCTTTCTTT. This encodes CASSPTITEAFF.

CDR3 amino acids: CASSHNRQTTNEKLFF. CDR3 coding DNA: TGCGCCAGCAGCCATAATCGACAGACAACTAATGAAAAACTGTTTTTT. V is TRBV4-1 and J is TRBJ1-4, with D possibly TRBD1 on 5 matching bases. Per the germline V gene, CDR1 is MGHRA and CDR2 is YSYEKL. Trimming took 3 bases from V and 0 from J, leaving 11 bases between them. CDR3 length: 16 residues.

The rearrangement links TRBV2 to TRBJ2-7, with D perhaps TRBD2 (6 bases). The V end lost 0 bases, the J end lost 2 bases, and 14 bases lay between the germline ends. The CDR3 is 16 residues long. Per the germline V gene, CDR1 is SNHLY and CDR2 is FYNNEI. Here the CDR3 DNA reads TGTGCCAGCAGTGAAGCGCTTATCTCGGGGGCCTACGAGCAGTACTTC. Residues: CASSEALISGAYEQYF.

The table lists this clone with a few counts. This rearrangement joins TRBV6-5 to TRBJ2-3; unclear D gene. Germline values: CDR1 MNHEY, CDR2 SVGAGI. The CDR3 runs to 15 residues. V lost 0 bases to trimming and J lost 0 bases, with 7 bases between them. The CDR3 coding sequence is TGTGCCAGCAGTTACTCGGCAGTCAGCACAGATACGCAGTATTTT. Amino acid sequence: CASSYSAVSTDTQYF.

The V gene is TRBV27, the J gene TRBJ2-7; TRBD1 agrees at 7 bases. Germline trimming cut 5 bases from V and 3 bases from J; bases unmatched to any gene: 10. Germline values: CDR1 MNHEY, CDR2 SMNVEV (reference sequence). The CDR3 is made up of 15 amino acids. The CDR3 nucleotides read TGTGCCAGCAGTCCTATCGGACAGGCTTTCTACGAGCAGTACTTC. Residues: CASSPIGQAFYEQYF.

The rearrangement links TRBV7-2 to TRBJ2-1; TRBD2 aligns across 9 bases. The CDR3 has 13 amino acids. V lost 9 bases and J lost 5; bases outside the gene matches: 5. Looked up from germline, CDR1 is SGHTA and CDR2 is FQGNSA. This CDR3 is CASWASGDNEQFF. In DNA, the CDR3 is TGTGCCAGTTGGGCTAGCGGGGACAATGAGCAGTTCTTC.

This clone came up once. The chain uses TRBV19 and TRBJ1-2, with 11 bases aligning to TRBD1. The CDR3 loop spans 13 amino acids. The germline V gene encodes CDR1 LNHDA and CDR2 SQIVND (reference sequence). The trim removed 8 bases at V and 2 bases at J, leaving 1 base unmatched. The CDR3, as DNA: TGTGCCAGTGGGGACAGGGGGAACTATGGCTACACCTTC. Protein: CASGDRGNYGYTF.

The CDR3 nucleotides read TGTGCCAGCAGTTACGAGGGGGCCCGACATGGGAACACCTTC. Encoded protein: CASSYEGARHGNTF. This chain links TRBV6-5 with TRBJ1-2; 7 nucleotides match TRBD1. The germline V gene encodes CDR1 MNHEY and CDR2 SVGAGI. This CDR3 spans 14 amino acids. The ends lost 2 bases at V and 12 bases at J; junction bases unmatched: 12.

The chain carries TRBV5-4 and TRBJ2-1; D remains unclear. V lost 2 bases and J lost 5, with 8 bases in between. Germline V CDR1 and CDR2: SGHNT, YYREEE (reference sequence). The CDR3 is made up of 13 amino acids. CDR3 sequence (DNA): TGTGCCAGCAGCTTCACTACCCACAATGAGCAGTTCTTC. Its translation is CASSFTTHNEQFF. Complete variable domain (other parts from reference TRBV5-4 and TRBJ2-1): ETGVTQSPTHLIKTRGQQVTLRCSSQSGHNTVSWYQQALGQGPQFIFQYYREEENGRGNFPPRFSGLQFPNYSSELNVNALELDDSALYLCASSFTTHNEQFFGPGTRLTVL.

The gene calls are TRBV4-1 and TRBJ2-3; 9 bases match TRBD2. Trimming took 3 bases from V and 0 from J; bases not matched to a gene: 7. The CDR3 spans 17 residues. Germline V CDR1 and CDR2: MGHRA, YSYEKL. CDR3: CASSQYPGLASTDTQYF. The CDR3, as DNA: TGCGCCAGCAGCCAGTACCCGGGACTAGCTAGCACAGATACGCAGTATTTT.

The chain recombines TRBV27 with TRBJ2-7, with a possible D match to TRBD1 (6 bases). The CDR3 runs to 14 residues. CDR1 MNHEY and CDR2 SMNVEV come from the germline V gene (reference sequence). The V gene lost 6 bases and the J gene lost 1 base, with 13 bases spanning the gap. The CDR3 here is CASSPMGASYEQYF. In DNA form, the CDR3 reads TGTGCCAGCAGCCCAATGGGGGCGTCCTACGAGCAGTACTTC.

This clone occurred a few times. The rearrangement links TRBV5-1 to TRBJ2-7, with unresolved D. CDR1 and CDR2 (germline): SGHRS, YFSETQ. The CDR3 has 13 amino acids. V dropped 2 bases and J dropped 0 bases, with 6 bases sitting between them. CDR3 sequence reads: CASSFPLSYEQYF. CDR3 sequence (DNA): TGCGCCAGCAGCTTCCCCCTCTCCTACGAGCAGTACTTC.

In this sample, this clone turned up once. This sequence joins TRBV2 and TRBJ1-1, with TRBD1 as a possible D gene (6 bases). Germline V CDR1 and CDR2: SNHLY, FYNNEI. The CDR3 has 13 amino acids. V lost 7 bases and J 2 bases, leaving 11 bases between the germline ends. CDR3 sequence: CASNRDTNTEAFF. CDR3 bases: TGTGCCAGCAATAGGGACACTAACACTGAAGCTTTCTTT.

This clone was seen only once. Other DNA sequences in this specimen translate into the identical CDR3. In DNA, the CDR3 is TGTGCCAGTAGTATCGCCAGGAATCAGCCCCAGCATTTT. As protein: CASSIARNQPQHF. The V call is TRBV19, the J call TRBJ1-5; D remains unclear. CDR3 length equals 13 residues. The germline V and J ends were trimmed by 3 bases and 4 bases, with 7 bases remaining between them. Germline V gene data show CDR1 as LNHDA and CDR2 as SQIVND (reference sequence).

The rearrangement links TRBV6-2 or TRBV6-3 to TRBJ1-5; perhaps TRBD1 as D (5 bases). The ends were cut back, 0 bases at V and 3 bases at J, with 9 bases in the middle. Germline V gene sequence: CDR1 MNHEY, CDR2 SVGEGT. CDR3 size: 15 residues. CDR3 protein: CASSYSAGHNQPQHF. CDR3 coding DNA: TGTGCCAGCAGTTACTCAGCAGGGCACAATCAGCCCCAGCATTTT.

Regarding this clone: The junction differs from germline at one of its ends, possibly a read error. V usage is TRBV28 and J usage is TRBJ1-2, with D perhaps TRBD1 (6 bases). Per germline, CDR1 MDHEN and CDR2 SYDVKM. The CDR3 contains 14 residues. CDR3 coding DNA: TGTGCCAGCAGTCCTTATCTGCCTGGACAGCCGGATCGGTTC. Its translation is CASSPYLPGQPDRF.

This sequence joins TRBV3-1 (or the pseudogene TRBV3-2) and TRBJ2-3; TRBD2 matches at 10 bases. CDR1 LGHDT and CDR2 YNNKEL come from the germline V gene (reference sequence). The V and J ends lost 4 bases and 1 base, in that order; junction bases with no gene match: 5. The CDR3 runs to 16 residues. CDR3 nucleotides: TGTGCCAGCAGCCTTAGCGGGAGGCCTCGCACAGATACGCAGTATTTT. Its translation is CASSLSGRPRTDTQYF.

The CDR3, as DNA: TGTGCCAGCAGTGGACAGGGGGTACACGAGCAGTACTTC. Residues: CASSGQGVHEQYF. The chain is built from TRBV2 and TRBJ2-7, with 9 bases fitting TRBD1. The CDR3 has 13 residues. V was pared by 4 bases and J by 5 bases, with 3 bases of the junction left unmatched. Germline-derived CDR1 and CDR2 are SNHLY and FYNNEI.

This chain uses TRBV9 with TRBJ2-2; D ambiguous. Germline V gives CDR1 SGDLS, CDR2 YYNGEE. Trimming stripped 0 bases from V and 6 bases from J, with 9 bases between. The CDR3 loop spans 14 amino acids. The CDR3 spells CASSVVWAPGELFF. CDR3 in DNA: TGTGCCAGCAGCGTAGTCTGGGCCCCCGGGGAGCTGTTTTTT. The full variable domain, with the rest looked up from reference TRBV9 and TRBJ2-2, is DSGVTQTPKHLITATGQRVTLRCSPRSGDLSVYWYQQSLDQGLQFLIQYYNGEERAKGNILERFSAQQFPDLHSELNLSSLELGDSALYFCASSVVWAPGELFFGEGSRLTVL.

V is TRBV4-2 and J is TRBJ1-1; D is ambiguous. V lost 8 bases and J lost 9, with 22 bases in between. Germline assignment: CDR1 LGHNA and CDR2 YNFKEQ. The CDR3 is 14 residues long. The CDR3 loop reads CASSPADREPQAFF. The CDR3 DNA is TGTGCCAGCTCCCCCGCCGACCGGGAGCCCCAAGCTTTCTTT.

The chain recombines TRBV19 with TRBJ1-1, with D possibly TRBD1 on 6 matching bases. The length of the CDR3 is 13 residues. V was clipped by 3 bases and J by 6 bases, with 11 bases between them. Germline loops: CDR1 LNHDA, CDR2 SQIVND (reference sequence). The CDR3 bases are TGTGCCAGTAGTATCAGGACAGTTGCTGAAGCTTTCTTT. Its protein is CASSIRTVAEAFF.

The sample holds one count of this clone. The gene calls are TRBV11-2 and TRBJ1-1; a possible D gene is TRBD1 (6 bases). Germline CDR1 and CDR2: SGHAT and FQNNGV. V lost 5 bases and J lost 0, with 19 bases in between. This CDR3 has 17 amino acids. This CDR3 reads CASSAQGVGVVNTEAFF. The CDR3 nucleotides are TGTGCCAGCAGCGCACAGGGTGTCGGGGTAGTGAACACTGAAGCTTTCTTT.

The J gene is TRBJ2-7, the V gene TRBV18, with D possibly TRBD1 on 6 matching bases. The V end lost 3 bases, the J end lost 6 bases, and 15 bases lay between the germline ends. CDR3 size: 14 residues. CDR1 KGHSH and CDR2 LQKENI come from the germline V gene. Here the CDR3 reads CASSPTQGPSEQYF. CDR3 sequence (DNA): TGTGCCAGCTCACCTACTCAGGGGCCCTCCGAGCAGTACTTC.

This chain joins TRBV11-3 and TRBJ2-2; 11 positions match TRBD1. CDR3 length: 16 amino acids. Germline CDR1 and CDR2: SGHNT and YENEEA. V gave up 2 bases and J gave up 6 bases; unmatched junction bases: 5. The CDR3 spells CASSLRGQGAPGELFF. CDR3 coding DNA: TGTGCCAGCAGCTTACGAGGACAGGGGGCGCCCGGGGAGCTGTTTTTT.

The genes are TRBV28 and TRBJ1-1; D gene uncertain. CDR1 and CDR2 from the germline V gene are MDHEN and SYDVKM. Trimming cost V 4 bases and J 1 base, with 7 bases left between them. This CDR3 has 13 residues. In DNA, the CDR3 is TGTGCCAGCAGTTCTCCACAGAACACTGAAGCTTTCTTT. Translating it yields CASSSPQNTEAFF.

The chain recombines TRBV5-1 with TRBJ2-3; weak D call: TRBD1 (5 bases). V lost 4 bases and J lost 2, with 11 bases in between. Looked up from germline, CDR1 is SGHRS and CDR2 is YFSETQ. The CDR3 contains 14 residues. Here the CDR3 DNA reads TGCGCCAGCAGCCTCGACAGTTTCACAGATACGCAGTATTTT. Translating gives CASSLDSFTDTQYF. Together with reference TRBV5-1 and TRBJ2-3, the CDR3 gives the full variable domain: KAGVTQTPRYLIKTRGQQVTLSCSPISGHRSVSWYQQTPGQGLQFLFEYFSETQRNKGNFPGRFSGRQFSNSRSEMNVSTLELGDSALYLCASSLDSFTDTQYFGPGTRLTVL.

The chain links TRBV5-1 to TRBJ1-1; maybe TRBD1 (5 bases). The CDR3 covers 15 residues. The ends were cut back, 0 bases at V and 4 bases at J, with 13 bases in the middle. The germline V gene encodes CDR1 SGHRS and CDR2 YFSETQ. Written as DNA, the CDR3 is TGCGCCAGCAGCTTGGGATTTCCAGGGCTCACTGAAGCTTTCTTT. Its translation: CASSLGFPGLTEAFF.

V gene TRBV4-1 combines with J gene TRBJ1-1, with no clear D. This CDR3 spans 15 amino acids. V was pared by 3 bases and J by 0 bases, with 11 bases between. The germline V gene has CDR1 MGHRA and CDR2 YSYEKL. DNA of the CDR3: TGCGCCAGCAGCCATCCCAGAAACATGAACACTGAAGCTTTCTTT. Translating it yields CASSHPRNMNTEAFF.

The count of this clone is one. The J gene is TRBJ1-2, the V gene TRBV12-5; the D gene is possibly TRBD1 (5 bases). In germline, CDR1 is LGHNT, CDR2 FRNRAP. With 0 bases removed from V and 8 bases from J, the gap between germline ends came to 13 bases. The CDR3 is made up of 14 amino acids. CDR3 sequence: CASGLVLENRGYTF. Here the CDR3 DNA reads TGTGCTAGTGGTTTGGTACTGGAGAACAGGGGCTACACCTTC.

The chain joins TRBV5-4 to TRBJ2-1; TRBD2 agrees at 7 bases. Germline CDR1 is SGHNT and CDR2 is YYREEE (reference sequence). There are 15 residues in the CDR3. The J segment lost 6 bases and the V segment lost 6 bases, leaving 12 bases of the junction unmatched. Written as DNA, the CDR3 is TGTGCCAGCAAAGGTGGGCGGGAGACCGGCAATGAGCAGTTCTTC. It encodes CASKGGRETGNEQFF.